This entry concerns a single TCR beta chain. These data originate in a study of OX40 agonist ivuxolimab in advanced cancers. Trimming cost V 2 bases and J 2 bases, with 3 bases left between them. Germline V gives CDR1 KGHSH, CDR2 LQKENI. There are 12 residues in the CDR3. Sequencing used immunoSEQ multiplex PCR; TCRdb keeps in-frame clones, though not all of them. Among about 64,000 clones, approximately 81% were seen once, and the ten largest hold about 3%. The chain couples TRBV18 to TRBJ1-1, with D uncertain. The sequence was collected from an adult with an advanced solid tumor such as melanoma, head and neck, liver or kidney cancer. Sequencing was performed on CD4+ or CD8+ T cells sorted from blood, taken in a trial of the OX40 agonist ivuxolimab. In DNA form, the CDR3 reads TGTGCCAGCTCACCAAGTAACACTGAAGCTTTCTTT. The encoded protein is CASSPSNTEAFF. The full variable domain, in which reference TRBV18 and TRBJ1-1 provide the parts outside the CDR3, is NAGVMQNPRHLVRRRGQEARLRCSPMKGHSHVYWYRQLPEEGLKFMVYLQKENIIDESGMPKERFSAEFPKEGPSILRIQQVVRGDSAAYFCASSPSNTEAFFGQGTRLTVV.